Shown below are 14 T cell receptor beta chains from a single sample sequenced in a study of T cells after yellow fever vaccination. TCRdb re-called the 5' RACE reads through MiXCR, storing one row per CDR3 protein. The sample holds about 240,000 distinct CDR3 sequences; 6.9% are singletons and the top ten take approximately 0.84%. This material consisted of CD4+ T cells sorted from PBMCs, taken 15 days after the yellow fever booster vaccination. These receptors all stem from a man in his thirties or forties who received the YFV17D yellow fever vaccine.

This chain links TRBV20-1 with TRBJ1-4, with TRBD1 matching 9 bases. V lost 6 bases to trimming and J lost 7 bases; unmatched junction nucleotides: 6. The CDR3 contains 13 residues. CDR1 is DFQATT and CDR2 is SNEGSKA in the germline V gene (reference sequence). The CDR3 DNA reads as TGCAGTGCCCAGGGACAGGGTACTGAAAAACTGTTTTTT. As protein: CSAQGQGTEKLFF.

This clonotype was detected only a few times. The chain employs TRBV6-1 and TRBJ2-7; 9 positions agree with TRBD1. CDR1 MNHNS and CDR2 SASEGT come from the germline V gene. With 7 bases clipped from V and 1 base from J, the junction kept 5 bases outside the gene matches. The CDR3 is 14 amino acids. The CDR3 nucleotides read TGTGCCAGCATTCCCGGGACAGGGTCCTACGAGCAGTACTTC. Amino acid sequence: CASIPGTGSYEQYF.

This clonotype showed up many times. This chain joins TRBV7-2 and TRBJ1-5, with 11 bases lining up with TRBD1. With 5 bases clipped from V and 7 bases from J, the junction kept 7 bases outside the gene matches. Germline V lookup: CDR1 SGHTA, CDR2 FQGNSA. The CDR3 contains 15 residues. The chain's CDR3 is CASSPDRGREQPQHF. The CDR3 DNA sequence: TGTGCCAGCAGCCCGGACAGGGGGCGGGAACAGCCCCAGCATTTT.

This clonotype was seen only a few times. An end of the junction differs from the germline gene, which may be a read error. V and J are TRBV5-1 and TRBJ1-2; possibly TRBD1 for D (6 bases). The CDR3 runs to 15 residues. The germline V gene has CDR1 SGHRS and CDR2 YFSETQ. This CDR3 is CASSLDGQRYYAYTF. In DNA form, the CDR3 reads TGCGCCAGCAGCTTGGACGGACAGAGATACTATGCCTACACCTTC.

This clonotype was picked up many times. V and J are TRBV6-4 and TRBJ2-2; tentatively, D is TRBD1 (6 bases). The germline CDR1 and CDR2 sequences are MRHNA and SNTAGT. The CDR3 is made up of 13 amino acids. Between the trimmed V and J ends, which lost 6 bases and 5 bases, there was a span of 10 bases. The CDR3 is CASSSQGTGELFF. The DNA for the CDR3 is TGTGCCAGCAGCTCACAGGGTACCGGGGAGCTGTTTTTT.

Many counts were recorded for this clonotype. CDR3 in DNA: TGTGCCAGCAGCTTCGGACAGGGTAGCACCGGGGAGCTGTTTTTT. Translation: CASSFGQGSTGELFF. V is TRBV7-9 and J is TRBJ2-2; 8 positions match TRBD1. This CDR3 region has 15 residues. The ends lost 3 bases at V and 4 bases at J; junction bases unmatched: 4. Germline CDR1 SEHNR, CDR2 FQNEAQ (reference sequence).

This clonotype was picked up many times. V is TRBV20-1 and J is TRBJ2-7; possible D gene TRBD2, 5 bases. Trimming took 3 bases from V and 1 from J, leaving 13 bases between them. Germline CDR1 reads DFQATT; CDR2 reads SNEGSKA (reference sequence). The CDR3 covers 14 residues. CDR3 residues: CSASGNIGSYEQYF. CDR3 bases: TGCAGTGCTAGCGGGAACATAGGATCCTACGAGCAGTACTTC.

The genes are TRBV20-1 and TRBJ2-6; D gene unclear. The V gene's germline CDR1 is DFQATT and CDR2 SNEGSKA (reference sequence). CDR3 size: 15 residues. V lost 3 bases and J lost 0, with 9 bases in between. For the CDR3, the DNA is TGCAGTGCTAGGTTCACAGCCTCTGGGGCCAACGTCCTGACTTTC. It yields the protein CSARFTASGANVLTF.

In this sample, this clonotype turned up a few times. The rearrangement joins TRBV12-5 to TRBJ2-6; the D is unclear. CDR3 length equals 15 residues. V lost 5 bases and J 1 base, leaving 9 bases between the germline ends. The germline V gene has CDR1 LGHNT and CDR2 FRNRAP. The CDR3 nucleotides are TGTGCTAGTGGTCCCGGTTTATCTGGGGCCAACGTCCTGACTTTC. Amino acid sequence: CASGPGLSGANVLTF.

The rearrangement links TRBV6-1 to TRBJ2-3; D uncertain. V lost 8 bases to trimming and J lost 5 bases, with 23 bases between them. Germline V CDR1 and CDR2: MNHNS, SASEGT. The CDR3 length is 16 residues. The CDR3 region is CASAPVGASSQDTQYF. Written as DNA, the CDR3 is TGTGCCAGCGCACCCGTCGGCGCGAGCTCCCAAGATACGCAGTATTTT.

This clonotype was counted a few times. The rearrangement uses TRBV3-1 and TRBJ2-3; TRBD1 agrees at 8 bases. From germline, CDR1 is LGHDT and CDR2 YNNKEL (reference sequence). The CDR3 spans 15 residues. V shed 4 bases, J shed 4 bases, and the junction held 7 bases outside the gene matches. CDR3 amino acids: CASSPGGKTADTQYF. As DNA, the CDR3 is TGTGCCAGCAGCCCAGGGGGCAAGACAGCAGATACGCAGTATTTT.

A remark on this clonotype: A read error may be the cause here, since a much bigger clone is one base away. The chain links TRBV11-2 to TRBJ2-5; TRBD1 matches 9 bases. This CDR3 spans 13 amino acids. Germline V gene sequence: CDR1 SGHAT, CDR2 FQNNGV. J was trimmed by 8 bases and V by 7 bases; bases with no gene match: 8. As DNA, the CDR3 is TGTGCCAGCACATCGACAGGGGGGGACACCCAGTACTTC. This encodes CASTSTGGDTQYF.

This CDR3 reads CASSLGIGGSGTDTQYF. CDR3 in DNA: TGTGCCAGCAGCTTAGGGATCGGCGGGAGTGGCACAGATACGCAGTATTTT. V usage is TRBV7-2 and J usage is TRBJ2-3; 7 bases line up with TRBD2. Germline lookup yields CDR1 SGHTA and CDR2 FQGNSA. The CDR3 is 17 amino acids. The V and J ends lost 1 base and 1 base, in that order; junction bases with no gene match: 8.

This chain uses TRBV5-1 with TRBJ2-5, with 9 bases matching TRBD2. Germline V CDR1 and CDR2: SGHRS, YFSETQ. Losses at the gene ends were 0 bases for V and 5 bases for J; bases not matched to a gene: 8. CDR3 length: 16 residues. The DNA of the CDR3 is TGCGCCAGCAGCTTGGGTTTAGCGGGAGTAGGGGAGACCCAGTACTTC. This translates into CASSLGLAGVGETQYF.